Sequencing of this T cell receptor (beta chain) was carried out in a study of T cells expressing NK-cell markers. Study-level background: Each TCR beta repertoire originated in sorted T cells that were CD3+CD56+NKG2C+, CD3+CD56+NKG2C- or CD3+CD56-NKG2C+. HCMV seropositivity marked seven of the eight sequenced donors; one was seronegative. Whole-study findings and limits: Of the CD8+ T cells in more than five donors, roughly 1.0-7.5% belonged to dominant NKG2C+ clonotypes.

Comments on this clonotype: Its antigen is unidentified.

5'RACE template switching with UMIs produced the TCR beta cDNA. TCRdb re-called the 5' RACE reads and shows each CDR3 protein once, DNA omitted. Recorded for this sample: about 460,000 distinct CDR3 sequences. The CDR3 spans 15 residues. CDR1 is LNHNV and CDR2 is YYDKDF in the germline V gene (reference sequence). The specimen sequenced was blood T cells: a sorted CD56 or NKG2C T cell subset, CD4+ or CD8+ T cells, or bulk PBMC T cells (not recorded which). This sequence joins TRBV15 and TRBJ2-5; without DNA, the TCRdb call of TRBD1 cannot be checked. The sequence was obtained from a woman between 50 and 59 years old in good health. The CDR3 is CATSRGTGGAETQYF.